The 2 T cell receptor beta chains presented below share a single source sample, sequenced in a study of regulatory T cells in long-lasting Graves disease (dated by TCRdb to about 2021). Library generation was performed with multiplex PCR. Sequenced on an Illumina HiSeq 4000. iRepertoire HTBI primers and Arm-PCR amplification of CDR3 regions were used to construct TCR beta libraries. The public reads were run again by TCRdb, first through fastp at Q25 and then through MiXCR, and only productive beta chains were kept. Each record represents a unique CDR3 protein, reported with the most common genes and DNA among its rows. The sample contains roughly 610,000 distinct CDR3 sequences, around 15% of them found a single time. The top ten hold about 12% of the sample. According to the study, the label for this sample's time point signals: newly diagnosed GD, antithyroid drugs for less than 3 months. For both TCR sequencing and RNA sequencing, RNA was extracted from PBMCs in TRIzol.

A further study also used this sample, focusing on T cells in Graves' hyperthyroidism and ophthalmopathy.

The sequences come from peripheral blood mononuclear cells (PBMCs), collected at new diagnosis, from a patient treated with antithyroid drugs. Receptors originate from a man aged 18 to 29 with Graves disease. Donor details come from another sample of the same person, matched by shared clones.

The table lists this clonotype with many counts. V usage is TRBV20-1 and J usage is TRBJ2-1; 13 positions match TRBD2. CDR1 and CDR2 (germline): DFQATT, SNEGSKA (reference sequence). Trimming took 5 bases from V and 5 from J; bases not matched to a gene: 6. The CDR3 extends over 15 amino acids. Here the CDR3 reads CSALGTSGKDNEQFF. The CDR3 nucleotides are TGCAGTGCTCTCGGGACTAGCGGGAAAGACAATGAGCAGTTCTTC.

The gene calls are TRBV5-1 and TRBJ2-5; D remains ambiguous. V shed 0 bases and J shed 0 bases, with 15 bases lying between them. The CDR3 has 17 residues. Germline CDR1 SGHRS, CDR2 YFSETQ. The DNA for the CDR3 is TGCGCCAGCAGCTTGGTCCCGCCGACCGTTAACCAAGAGACCCAGTACTTC. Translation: CASSLVPPTVNQETQYF. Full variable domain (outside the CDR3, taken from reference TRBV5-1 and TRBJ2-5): KAGVTQTPRYLIKTRGQQVTLSCSPISGHRSVSWYQQTPGQGLQFLFEYFSETQRNKGNFPGRFSGRQFSNSRSEMNVSTLELGDSALYLCASSLVPPTVNQETQYFGPGTRLLVL.